This TCR beta chain came from a study of shared clonotypes between healthy human individuals. As for this clone: The antigen is not known.

The germline V gene has CDR1 LNHDA and CDR2 SQIVND (reference sequence). Trimming left V 1 base short and J 4 bases short, with 12 bases between. The CDR3 covers 15 residues. Positive CCR7 selection of CD45RO-negative cells yielded the naive CD8 cells, and terminally differentiated effector memory CD45RA+ cells were excluded. Those who donated were healthy HIV-negative adults, with no recent acute infections or vaccinations reported. Every donor was a Caucasian adult from Nashville, Tennessee. General study results and limits: Since donors were few, the genetic and exposure-history diversity represented was limited. The sharing of about 5.3% of naive CD4 clonotypes was seen across a handful of donors.

Sequencing used immunoSEQ multiplex PCR; TCRdb keeps in-frame clones, though not all of them. The table shows 660,000 or so clones, with 96% occurring only once. The receptor was isolated from a woman younger than 45 in good health. This sequence joins TRBV19 and TRBJ2-3; D unclear. The sequenced material came from naive CD8+ T cells sorted from blood. CDR3 amino acids: CASSIGAPWADTQYF. The CDR3 nucleotides read TGTGCCAGTAGTATAGGGGCCCCCTGGGCAGATACGCAGTATTTT.